This entry features one TCR beta chain sequence. The record originates from a study of CD8 T cells in Susac syndrome. Study summary: When blood was collected, patients with Susac syndrome were therapy-naive, were taking corticosteroids, or were receiving intravenous immunoglobulin alone.

Per germline, CDR1 MGHDK and CDR2 SYGVNS. The CDR3 loop spans 14 amino acids. Trimming cost V 4 bases and J 5 bases; bases outside gene matches: 7. The authors reverse transcribed 0.5 to 1 ug RNA with random hexamers. TCRdb reprocessed the immunoSEQ multiplex PCR reads via MiXCR and lists one record per CDR3 protein. The sample includes some 190,000 distinct CDR3 sequences, about 94% seen only once; the top ten take approximately 0.15%. The clonotype comes from a human donor with Susac syndrome. The chain carries TRBV25-1 and TRBJ1-1; TRBD1 agrees at 7 bases. The sequenced material came from CD4+ T cells from PBMCs. Here the CDR3 reads CASSGGGAGTEAFF. DNA of the CDR3: TGTGCCAGCAGTGGAGGGGGCGCAGGAACTGAAGCTTTCTTT.